The rows below give T cell receptor beta chains drawn from one sample of a study of cytomegalovirus exposure and HLA in healthy donors. Sequencing used immunoSEQ multiplex PCR; TCRdb keeps in-frame clones, though not all of them. The sample yields roughly 100,000 clones, roughly 80% seen once. The source material was PBMCs. The source is a man between 35 and 55 years old in good health and CMV-seropositive. The CDR3 runs from the conserved cysteine through the conserved F or W. D genes are given only for firm matches. For some rows the clone size is stated as once, few or many, or as a class when expanded; others skip it.

TRBV5-1	-	TRBJ2-7	-	TGTGCCAGCAGCTTGGGCTCTGGGGGGTCCCAGCAGTACTTC	CASSLGSGGSQQYF
TRBV6-5	-	TRBJ2-7	TRBD2	TGTGCCAGCAGTTCCAATGGACTAGCGGGGGCCGAGCAGTACTTC	CASSSNGLAGAEQYF
TRBV5-1	-	TRBJ2-7	-	TGCGCCAGCAGCTTGACAGTTCCCTACGAGCAGTACTTC	CASSLTVPYEQYF
TRBV28	-	TRBJ1-2	-	TGTGCCAGCAGAGCTACGACCAAACCGGGACACCGAACCTGGGATGGCTACACCTTC	CASRATTKPGHRTWDGYTF
TRBV18	-	TRBJ2-7	-	TGTGCCAGCTCACCACCGGGGGGGCGCGCCTACGAGCAGTACTTC	CASSPPGGRAYEQYF
TRBV2	once	TRBJ2-2	TRBD2	TGTGCCAGACTAGCGGGGGGGAGCGCCGGGGAGCTGTTTTTT	CARLAGGSAGELFF
TRBV27	-	TRBJ2-2	-	TGTGCCAGCAGTTTAGGGCCGCTTGATACCGGGGAGCTGTTTTTT	CASSLGPLDTGELFF
TRBV28	-	TRBJ2-7	-	TGTGCCAGCAGTTTCCCCGGGTCCTACGAGCAGTACTTC	CASSFPGSYEQYF
TRBV11-2	few	TRBJ1-2	-	TGTGCCAGCAGCTTAGGAGGTACGGGGAGCTATGGCTACACCTTC	CASSLGGTGSYGYTF
TRBV5-6	-	TRBJ2-1	TRBD2	TGTGCCAGCAGCTTAGGCGGGGGAATCTACAATGAGCAGTTCTTC	CASSLGGGIYNEQFF
TRBV29-1	-	TRBJ1-2	TRBD1	TGCAGCGTTGAAGGTCGACAGGGTGGCTATGGCTACACCTTC	CSVEGRQGGYGYTF
TRBV28	-	TRBJ2-7	TRBD2	TGTGCCAGCAGTTTTCCCCCCCATCTACTAGCGGGAGAAAGGGGGTTTGGGGAGCAGTACTTC	CASSFPPHLLAGERGFGEQYF
TRBV12-1	-	TRBJ2-1	-	TGTGCCAGCAGCTTTTCGTCGCCGGGGGGGGGCTACAATGAGCAGTTCTTC	CASSFSSPGGGYNEQFF
TRBV6-1	-	TRBJ2-3	-	TGTGCCAGCAAATTTACGGGGGGCGGAGATACGCAGTATTTT	CASKFTGGGDTQYF
TRBV5-1	once	TRBJ2-1	-	TGCGCCAGCAGCTCGACAAATTACAATGAGCAGTTCTTC	CASSSTNYNEQFF
TRBV5-1	-	TRBJ2-1	TRBD2	TGCGCCAGCAGACCGGGACTAGCGGGAGGCCCGAGCTCCTACAATGAGCAGTTCTTC	CASRPGLAGGPSSYNEQFF
TRBV5-6	-	TRBJ1-2	TRBD1	TGTGCCAGCAGCACAGGGGGTGGCTACACCTTC	CASSTGGGYTF
TRBV5-1	once	TRBJ2-3	TRBD1	TGCGCCAGCAGCCCGGACAGGGGGCCGGGGGATACGCAGTATTTT	CASSPDRGPGDTQYF
TRBV28	-	TRBJ2-1	TRBD2	TGTGCCAGCACCCCGGGACTAACTTACAATGAGCAGTTCTTC	CASTPGLTYNEQFF
TRBV5-8	-	TRBJ2-3	TRBD2	TGTGCCAGCAGCTTGGGCATAGCGGGGTCAGATACGCAGTATTTT	CASSLGIAGSDTQYF
TRBV10-3	-	TRBJ2-7	-	TGTGCCATCAGTGGGCAGGGGAGCTCCTACGAGCAGTACTTC	CAISGQGSSYEQYF
TRBV5-8	-	TRBJ1-4	-	TGTGCCAGCAGACAACCAAAACATGGTTCTAATGAAAAACTGTTTTTT	CASRQPKHGSNEKLFF
TRBV25-1	-	TRBJ2-7	TRBD2	TGTGCCAGCAGTGAACTAGCGGGAGTGATAATCGACGAGCAGTACTTC	CASSELAGVIIDEQYF
TRBV4-1	-	TRBJ1-3	-	TGCGCCAGCAGACAAGAGGCCGTCTCTGGAAACACCATATATTTT	CASRQEAVSGNTIYF
TRBV18	once	TRBJ1-6	-	TGTGCCAGCTCACCACAGGGGGGGAATAATGCATCACCCCTCCACTTT	CASSPQGGNNASPLHF
TRBV5-4	-	TRBJ2-2	TRBD2	TGTGCCAGCAGCTTAGCGGGGGGGCGCACCGGGGAGCTGTTTTTT	CASSLAGGRTGELFF
TRBV7-9	-	TRBJ2-7	-	TGTGCCAGCAGCCCGACCGACAGGTTGATCTACGAGCAGTACTTC	CASSPTDRLIYEQYF
TRBV18	medium-sized	TRBJ1-6	-	TGTGCCAGCTCAAAAGGGACACCACGCTCCTATAATTCACCCCTCCACTTT	CASSKGTPRSYNSPLHF
TRBV28	-	TRBJ2-5	TRBD2	TGTGCCAGCAGTTTATTGACTAGCGGGAGAATCGAAGAGACCCAGTACTTC	CASSLLTSGRIEETQYF
TRBV11-2	few	TRBJ1-1	-	TGTGCCAGCAGCCCGCGCATGAACACTGAAGCTTTCTTT	CASSPRMNTEAFF
TRBV19	-	TRBJ1-2	TRBD1	TGTGCCAGTAGTATAGGGGGACAGGGGCATGGCTACACCTTC	CASSIGGQGHGYTF
TRBV5-8	-	TRBJ2-6	TRBD1	TGTGCCAGCAGCCGGTGGACAGGCTTCCCCTCTGGGGCCAACGTCCTGACTTTC	CASSRWTGFPSGANVLTF
TRBV5-1	-	TRBJ1-2	-	TGCGCCAGCAGCTTGGTGGGGGGAGATGGCTACACCTTC	CASSLVGGDGYTF
TRBV15	-	TRBJ2-7	TRBD2	TGTGCCACCAGCAGAGATCGGGAGGCTGGCGAGCAGTACTTC	CATSRDREAGEQYF
TRBV5-6	few	TRBJ1-5	-	TGTGCCAGCAGCTTGGGGAACAGTCAGCCCCAGCATTTT	CASSLGNSQPQHF
TRBV4-1	-	TRBJ1-4	-	TGCGCCAGCAGCCAAGGACTCAATGAAAAACTGTTTTTT	CASSQGLNEKLFF
TRBV6-5	-	TRBJ2-5	-	TGTGCCAGCAGTCGTCGACTTCAAGAGACCCAGTACTTC	CASSRRLQETQYF
TRBV27	-	TRBJ1-1	TRBD1	TGTGCCAGCACCGCCCTACAGGGGCCCACTGAAGCTTTCTTT	CASTALQGPTEAFF
TRBV5-8	-	TRBJ2-5	-	TGTGCCAGCAGCCCCCTCAGAACCCAAGAGACCCAGTACTTC	CASSPLRTQETQYF